The entry that follows covers one T cell receptor (beta chain) sequence. Antigen unknown. The data originate from a study of CD8 T cells in Susac syndrome. The V segment lost 4 bases and the J segment 2 bases; nucleotides outside the gene matches: 4. Germline lookup yields CDR1 DFQATT and CDR2 SNEGSKA (reference sequence). This CDR3 is 13 amino acids long. Blood CD8+ and CD4+ T cells underwent high-throughput TCR beta sequencing. While CD8+ and CD4+ T cells were isolated negatively, TEMRA cells were enriched by FACS. RNA in amounts of 0.5 to 1 ug was reverse transcribed with random hexamers. Multiplex PCR with immunoSEQ amplified the TCR beta CDR3 across 54 Vbeta and 13 Jbeta. TCRdb processed the immunoSEQ multiplex PCR reads anew with MiXCR; each CDR3 protein has one entry. The sample has under 200,000 distinct CDR3 sequences, roughly 94% seen once. Study outcomes and limitations: Clonal expansion was absent from the CD4+ T cell repertoires in Susac syndrome.

The chain uses TRBV20-1 and TRBJ1-2, with TRBD1 matching over 7 bases. This receptor was identified in a human donor with Susac syndrome. The sequenced material came from CD4+ T cells from PBMCs. The CDR3 is CSATGTANYGYTF. The DNA of the CDR3 is TGCAGTGCTACGGGGACAGCCAACTATGGCTACACCTTC.